The rows below give T cell receptor beta chains drawn from one sample of a study of chemoradiotherapy in HPV16-positive cancers. Clones were sequenced by immunoSEQ multiplex PCR, and TCRdb holds only the in-frame ones, with some missing. The profile covers more than 10,000 clones, with roughly nine tenths appearing a single time and about 2.6% taken by the ten largest. The sample here was blood, taken from a patient who underwent chemoradiotherapy. The receptors come from a human donor with HPV-associated anogenital cancer. Each CDR3 is given with its conserved first and last residue. A D gene is named only where the DNA matches it firmly. Clone sizes are given selectively: once, few, many, or a class where the clone is expanded.

d_gene	v_gene	j_gene	abundance	CDR3nt	CDR3aa
-	TRBV6-6	TRBJ2-1	-	TGTGCCAGCGAGGGGGGAGGTTCCTACAATGAGCAGTTCTTC	CASEGGGSYNEQFF
TRBD1	TRBV9	TRBJ1-4	-	TGTGCCAGCAGCGTAGCGCCAGGGGGAAATGAAAAACTGTTTTTT	CASSVAPGGNEKLFF
-	TRBV6-5	TRBJ2-4	-	TGTGCCAGCAGTTACGGGTTTAGCAGGGACATTCAGTACTTC	CASSYGFSRDIQYF
-	TRBV6-5	TRBJ1-2	-	TGTGCCAGCAGTTTGAAGGGTCTTAACTATGGCTACACCTTC	CASSLKGLNYGYTF
-	TRBV2	TRBJ1-2	few	TGTGCCAGCAGAACCTTCGGAGGCGGCTACACCTTC	CASRTFGGGYTF
TRBD1	TRBV15	TRBJ2-2	-	TGTGCCACCAGCAGAGATTGGACAGGGGGCTGGGGGGGCACCGGGGAGCTGTTTTTT	CATSRDWTGGWGGTGELFF
-	TRBV7-7	TRBJ2-2	-	TGTGCCAGCAGCTTACGTCAGAACACCGGGGAGCTGTTTTTT	CASSLRQNTGELFF
TRBD1	TRBV7-9	TRBJ1-2	-	TGTGCCAGCAGCCAAGGGACAGGCGGCGGCTACACCTTC	CASSQGTGGGYTF
-	TRBV2	TRBJ2-7	-	TGTGCCAGCAGTGAATATACGGCCACCTACGAGCAGTACTTC	CASSEYTATYEQYF
-	TRBV9	TRBJ2-1	-	TGTGCCAGCAGCGTTTCCGAGGACGCGCAGTTCTTC	CASSVSEDAQFF
-	TRBV9	TRBJ1-5	-	TGTGCCAGCAGCGTGGGGACACAGGGCAATCAGCCCCAGCATTTT	CASSVGTQGNQPQHF
-	TRBV7-9	TRBJ1-2	-	TGTGCCAGCAGCCCGAGATCCCGGGCAGGGAACTATGGCTACACCTTC	CASSPRSRAGNYGYTF
-	TRBV5-1	TRBJ2-5	-	TGCGCCAGCAGCTTCCAGTCAGCCCAAGAGACCCAGTACTTC	CASSFQSAQETQYF
-	TRBV11-3	TRBJ2-1	-	TGTGCCAGCAGCCCGGGACCTACCGGCAATGAGCAGTTCTTC	CASSPGPTGNEQFF
TRBD1	TRBV10-2	TRBJ2-1	-	TGCGCCAGCCACGCAGGGGGCAATGAGCAGTTCTTC	CASHAGGNEQFF
-	TRBV10-3	TRBJ2-7	-	TGTGCCATCAGTGATCGCACCTACGAGCAGTACTTC	CAISDRTYEQYF
TRBD2	TRBV5-8	TRBJ2-1	-	TGTGCCAGCAGCTTGGGACTAGCGGTCAACTACAATGAGCAGTTCTTC	CASSLGLAVNYNEQFF
-	TRBV6-1	TRBJ2-3	-	TGTGCCAGCAGTGAAGGGGAGACTAGGGCAGATACGCAGTATTTT	CASSEGETRADTQYF
-	TRBV6-1	TRBJ1-5	-	TGTGCCAGCAGTGATCTCCCCTCACCCGGAGGGTTTTCAGGCCAGCCCCAGCATTTT	CASSDLPSPGGFSGQPQHF
TRBD2	TRBV7-3	TRBJ2-3	-	TGTGCCAGCAGTTCCGGACTAGCGGGGGGTACAGATACGCAGTATTTT	CASSSGLAGGTDTQYF
-	TRBV5-4	TRBJ1-5	few	TGTGCCAGCAGCATCGGTGGGAATAGCAATCAGCCCCAGCATTTT	CASSIGGNSNQPQHF
-	TRBV7-2	TRBJ2-4	-	TGTGCCAGCAGCTTGGCGGGGGCAAAGACTCTAGGGCGGGGAAACATTCAGTACTTC	CASSLAGAKTLGRGNIQYF
TRBD1	TRBV28	TRBJ1-1	-	TGTGCCAGCAGACTACCCACAGGGGGGGTCACTGAAGCTTTCTTT	CASRLPTGGVTEAFF
-	TRBV7-2	TRBJ1-5	-	TGTGCCAGCAGCTCAGGACAGATAAATCAGCCCCAGCATTTT	CASSSGQINQPQHF
-	TRBV6-1	TRBJ2-3	-	TGTGCCAGCAGTGAAAACCCGGGAACACTCACAGATACGCAGTATTTT	CASSENPGTLTDTQYF
-	TRBV4-2	TRBJ2-5	-	TGTGCCAGCAGCCAAAGAGGGGAACAGGAGACCCAGTACTTC	CASSQRGEQETQYF
-	TRBV9	TRBJ2-1	-	TGTGCCAGCAGCGTAGACGGAGAGCCGAATGAGCAGTTCTTC	CASSVDGEPNEQFF
-	TRBV27	TRBJ1-1	-	TGTGCCAGCAGTTTATCTTGGGCCACTGAAGCTTTCTTT	CASSLSWATEAFF
-	TRBV7-9	TRBJ2-3	-	TGTGCCGAGGGGGGATTTCTGACAGATACGCAGTATTTT	CAEGGFLTDTQYF
TRBD2	TRBV11-2	TRBJ2-5	-	TGTGCCAGCAGGAGACTAGCGGGGACCTCCCAAGAGACCCAGTACTTC	CASRRLAGTSQETQYF
-	TRBV5-4	TRBJ1-4	once	TGTGCCAGCAGCTCCGGGACTAGGGATGAAAAACTGTTTTTT	CASSSGTRDEKLFF
-	TRBV6-5	TRBJ2-7	-	TGTGCCAGCAGTTCCCTAGGGACGAAGGCCTACGAGCAGTACTTC	CASSSLGTKAYEQYF
TRBD2	TRBV9	TRBJ2-3	-	TGTGCCAGCAGCGTGGGGGGGGTCCCCTCGGATACGCAGTATTTT	CASSVGGVPSDTQYF
TRBD1	TRBV6-5	TRBJ1-2	-	TGTGCCAGCAGCCAACCAAAAGGGACAGGGGACGGCTACACCTTC	CASSQPKGTGDGYTF
TRBD1	TRBV28	TRBJ1-2	-	TGTGCCAGCAGTTCGGACAGGGACTATGGCTACACCTTC	CASSSDRDYGYTF
TRBD1	TRBV29-1	TRBJ1-5	-	TGCAGCGTGCAGGGGGGTAGAGACCAGCCCCAGCATTTT	CSVQGGRDQPQHF
-	TRBV11-3	TRBJ2-1	few	TGTGCCAGCAGCTTTTCCTTTCAGAATGAGCAGTTCTTC	CASSFSFQNEQFF
-	TRBV5-5	TRBJ1-2	-	TGTGCCAGCAGCTCCCCGGGGGGGAACTATGGCTACACCTTC	CASSSPGGNYGYTF
-	TRBV4-3	TRBJ2-7	-	TGCGCCAGCAGCCCCGACAGTTACTACGAGCAGTACTTC	CASSPDSYYEQYF
TRBD1	TRBV4-3	TRBJ1-5	-	TGCGCCAGCAGCCAAGGGACAGGGGGCTCCCATCAGCCCCAGCATTTT	CASSQGTGGSHQPQHF
TRBD2	TRBV7-9	TRBJ2-5	-	TGTGCCAGCAGCTTTGGGGGACTAGCGGGGGCACAAGAGACCCAGTACTTC	CASSFGGLAGAQETQYF
-	TRBV9	TRBJ2-3	few	TGTGCCAGCAGCGTTAGTAGTGGAGGGGATACGCAGTATTTT	CASSVSSGGDTQYF
TRBD1	TRBV13	TRBJ1-6	-	TGTGCCAGCAGCCCTAAGGGGGCATCCTATAATTCACCCCTCCACTTT	CASSPKGASYNSPLHF
TRBD2	TRBV7-9	TRBJ2-1	-	TGTGCCAGCAGCTTACCCCTAGCGGGGAAGATTGAGCAGTTCTTC	CASSLPLAGKIEQFF
-	TRBV5-5	TRBJ2-7	-	TGTGCCAGCAGCTTGGGGGTATACGAGCAGTACTTC	CASSLGVYEQYF
TRBD2	TRBV7-9	TRBJ2-3	few	TGTGCCAGCAGCCGACTAGCGGGGATCTTAGATACGCAGTATTTT	CASSRLAGILDTQYF
TRBD2	TRBV4-1	TRBJ2-5	-	TGCGCCAGCAGCCAAGATTCTAGCGGGGGGCTTGAGACCCAGTACTTC	CASSQDSSGGLETQYF
TRBD2	TRBV2	TRBJ2-2	once	TGTGCCAGCAGTTTTTTTAGGACTAGCGGGGGGACGAACACCGGGGAGCTGTTTTTT	CASSFFRTSGGTNTGELFF
TRBD1	TRBV7-9	TRBJ1-3	few	TGTGCCAGCAGCCTAGGGGCAGGGGGAAGAGCTGGAAACACCATATATTTT	CASSLGAGGRAGNTIYF
TRBD1	TRBV7-6	TRBJ2-1	-	TGTGCCAGCAGCGAAGGACAGGGGGCCACTTCGCATGAGCAGTTCTTC	CASSEGQGATSHEQFF
-	TRBV15	TRBJ2-1	-	TGTGCCACCAGCAGGACCGTAAGCTCCTACAATGAGCAGTTCTTC	CATSRTVSSYNEQFF
-	TRBV4-2	TRBJ2-1	-	TGTGCCAGCAGCCAAGTACGGTTGACCAGGCCCTACAATGAGCAGTTCTTC	CASSQVRLTRPYNEQFF
TRBD1	TRBV4-1	TRBJ1-1	once	TGCGCCAGCAGCCAAGAGGTTTCGCGCACAGGGGCCGCTGAAGCTTTCTTT	CASSQEVSRTGAAEAFF
-	TRBV2	TRBJ1-3	-	TGTGCCAGCAGTGAAAGGAGTTCTGGAAACACCATATATTTT	CASSERSSGNTIYF
-	TRBV5-3	TRBJ2-7	-	TGTGCCAAAGTTATAGCGTCTACTGGGAACTTC	CAKVIASTGNF
TRBD1	TRBV5-1	TRBJ1-2	-	TGCGCCAGCAACGCCTCCGGGACAGGGGAGGCGTGGGACTATGGCTACACCTTC	CASNASGTGEAWDYGYTF